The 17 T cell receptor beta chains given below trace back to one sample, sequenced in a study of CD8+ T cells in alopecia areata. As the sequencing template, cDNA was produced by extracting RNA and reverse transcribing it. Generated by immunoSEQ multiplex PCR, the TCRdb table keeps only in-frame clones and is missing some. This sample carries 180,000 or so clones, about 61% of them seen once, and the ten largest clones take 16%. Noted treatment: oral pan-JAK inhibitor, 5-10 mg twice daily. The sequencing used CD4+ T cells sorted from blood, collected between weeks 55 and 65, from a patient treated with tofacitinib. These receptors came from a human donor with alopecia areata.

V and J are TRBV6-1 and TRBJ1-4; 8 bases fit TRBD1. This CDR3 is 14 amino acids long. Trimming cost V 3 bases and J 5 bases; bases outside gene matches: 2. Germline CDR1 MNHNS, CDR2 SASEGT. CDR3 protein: CASSDRQGNEKLFF. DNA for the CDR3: TGTGCCAGCAGTGATAGACAGGGGAATGAAAAACTGTTTTTT.

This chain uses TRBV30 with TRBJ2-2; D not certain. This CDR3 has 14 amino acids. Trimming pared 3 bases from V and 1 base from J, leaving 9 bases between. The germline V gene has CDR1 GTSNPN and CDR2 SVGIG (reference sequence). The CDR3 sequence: CAWRRAGNTGELFF. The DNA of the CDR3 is TGTGCCTGGAGACGGGCAGGGAACACCGGGGAGCTGTTTTTT. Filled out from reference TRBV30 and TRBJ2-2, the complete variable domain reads SQTIHQWPATLVQPVGSPLSLECTVEGTSNPNLYWYRQAAGRGLQLLFYSVGIGQISSEVPQNLSASRPQDRQFILSSKKLLLSDSGFYLCAWRRAGNTGELFFGEGSRLTVL.

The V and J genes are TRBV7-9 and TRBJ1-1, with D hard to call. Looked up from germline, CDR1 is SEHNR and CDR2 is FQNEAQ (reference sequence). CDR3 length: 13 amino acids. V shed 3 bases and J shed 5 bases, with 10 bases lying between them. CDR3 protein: CASSFQVITEAFF. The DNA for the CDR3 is TGTGCCAGCAGCTTTCAGGTGATTACTGAAGCTTTCTTT. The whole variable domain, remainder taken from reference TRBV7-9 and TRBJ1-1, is DTGVSQNPRHKITKRGQNVTFRCDPISEHNRLYWYRQTLGQGPEFLTYFQNEAQLEKSRLLSDRFSAERPKGSFSTLEIQRTEQGDSAMYLCASSFQVITEAFFGQGTRLTVV.

CDR3 loop: CSSRTGGYGYTF. CDR3 bases: TGCAGCTCACGGACGGGGGGCTATGGCTACACCTTC. V and J are TRBV29-1 and TRBJ1-2; D might be TRBD1 (5 bases). V lost 8 bases, J lost 4 bases, and 14 bases lay in between. The length of the CDR3 is 12 residues. CDR1 is SQVTM, CDR2 ANQGSEA, per germline.

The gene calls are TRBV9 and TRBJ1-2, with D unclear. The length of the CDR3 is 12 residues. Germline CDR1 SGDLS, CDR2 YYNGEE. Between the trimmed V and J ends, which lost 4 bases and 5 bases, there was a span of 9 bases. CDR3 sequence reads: CASSSGPYGYTF. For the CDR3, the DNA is TGTGCCAGCAGCTCCGGACCGTATGGCTACACCTTC.

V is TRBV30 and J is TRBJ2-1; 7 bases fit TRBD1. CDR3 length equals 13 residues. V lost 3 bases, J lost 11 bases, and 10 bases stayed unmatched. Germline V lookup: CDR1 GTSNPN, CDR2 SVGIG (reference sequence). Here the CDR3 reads CAWRIKQGRQQFF. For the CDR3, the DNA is TGTGCCTGGAGAATCAAACAGGGGAGACAGCAGTTCTTC.

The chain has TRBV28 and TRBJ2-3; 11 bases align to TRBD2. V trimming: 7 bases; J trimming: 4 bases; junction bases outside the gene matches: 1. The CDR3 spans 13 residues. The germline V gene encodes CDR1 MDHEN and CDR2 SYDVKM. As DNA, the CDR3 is TGTGCCAGCATAGCGGGGGGGCCAGATACGCAGTATTTT. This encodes CASIAGGPDTQYF.

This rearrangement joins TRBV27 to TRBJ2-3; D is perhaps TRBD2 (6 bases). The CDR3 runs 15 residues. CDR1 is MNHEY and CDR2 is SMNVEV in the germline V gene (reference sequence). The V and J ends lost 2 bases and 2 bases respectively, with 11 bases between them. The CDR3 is CASSLRGLNTDTQYF. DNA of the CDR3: TGTGCCAGCAGTTTACGGGGACTTAACACAGATACGCAGTATTTT.

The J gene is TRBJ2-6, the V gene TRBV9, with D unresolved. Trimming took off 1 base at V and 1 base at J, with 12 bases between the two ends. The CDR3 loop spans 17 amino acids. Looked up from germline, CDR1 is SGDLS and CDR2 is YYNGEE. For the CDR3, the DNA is TGTGCCAGCAGCGTAACGTCTTCCCAATCTGGGGCCAACGTCCTGACTTTC. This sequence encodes CASSVTSSQSGANVLTF.

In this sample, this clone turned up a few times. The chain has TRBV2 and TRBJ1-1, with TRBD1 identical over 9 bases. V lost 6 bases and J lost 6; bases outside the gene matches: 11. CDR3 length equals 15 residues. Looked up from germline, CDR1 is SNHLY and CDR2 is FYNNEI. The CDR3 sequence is CASRGDPGQGPEAFF. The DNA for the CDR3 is TGTGCCAGCAGGGGGGATCCGGGACAGGGACCTGAAGCTTTCTTT.

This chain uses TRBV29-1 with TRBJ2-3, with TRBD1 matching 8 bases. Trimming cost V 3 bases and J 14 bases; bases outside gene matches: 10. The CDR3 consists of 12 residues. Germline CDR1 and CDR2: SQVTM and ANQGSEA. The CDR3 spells CSVDNDRDRWYF. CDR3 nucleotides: TGCAGCGTTGACAATGATCGGGACAGGTGGTATTTT.

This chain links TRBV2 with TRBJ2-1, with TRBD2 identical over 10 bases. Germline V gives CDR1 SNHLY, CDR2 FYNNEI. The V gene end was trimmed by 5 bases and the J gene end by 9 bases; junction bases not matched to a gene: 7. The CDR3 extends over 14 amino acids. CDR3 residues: CASSPLAGGSEQFF. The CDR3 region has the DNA TGTGCCAGCAGTCCATTAGCGGGGGGTAGTGAGCAGTTCTTC. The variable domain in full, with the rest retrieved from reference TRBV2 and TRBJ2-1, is EPEVTQTPSHQVTQMGQEVILRCVPISNHLYFYWYRQILGQKVEFLVSFYNNEISEKSEIFDDQFSVERPDGSNFTLKIRSTKLEDSAMYFCASSPLAGGSEQFFGPGTRLTVL.

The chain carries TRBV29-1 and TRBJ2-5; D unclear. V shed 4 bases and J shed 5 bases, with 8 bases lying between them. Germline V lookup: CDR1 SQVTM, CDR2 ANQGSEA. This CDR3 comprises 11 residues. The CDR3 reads CSVGASETQYF. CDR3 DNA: TGCAGCGTTGGGGCTTCTGAGACCCAGTACTTC.

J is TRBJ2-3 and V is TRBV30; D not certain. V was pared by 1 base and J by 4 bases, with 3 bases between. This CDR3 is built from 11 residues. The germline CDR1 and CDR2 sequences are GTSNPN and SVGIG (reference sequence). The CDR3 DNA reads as TGTGCCTGGAGTGCCGCAGATACGCAGTATTTT. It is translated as CAWSAADTQYF.

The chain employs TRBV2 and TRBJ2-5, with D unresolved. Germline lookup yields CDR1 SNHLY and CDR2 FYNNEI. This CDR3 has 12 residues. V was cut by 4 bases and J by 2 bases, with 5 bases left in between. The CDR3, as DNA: TGTGCCAGCAGTGCTCCTCAAGAGACCCAGTACTTC. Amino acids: CASSAPQETQYF.

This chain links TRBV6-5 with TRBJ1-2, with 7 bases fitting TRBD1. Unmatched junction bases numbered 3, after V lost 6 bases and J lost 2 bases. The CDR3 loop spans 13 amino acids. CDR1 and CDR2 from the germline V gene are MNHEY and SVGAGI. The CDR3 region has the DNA TGTGCCAGCAGCAGGGGGGAGAACTATGGCTACACCTTC. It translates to CASSRGENYGYTF.

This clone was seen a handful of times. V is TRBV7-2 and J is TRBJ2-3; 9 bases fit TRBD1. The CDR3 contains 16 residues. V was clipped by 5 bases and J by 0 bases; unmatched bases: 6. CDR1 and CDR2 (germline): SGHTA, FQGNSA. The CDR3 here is CASSTRQGVSTDTQYF. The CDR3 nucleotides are TGTGCCAGCAGCACCCGACAGGGGGTTAGCACAGATACGCAGTATTTT.